Listed below are T cell receptor beta chains from one sample, sequenced in a study of siplizumab effects on memory and regulatory T cells. Repertoires were generated with immunoSEQ multiplex PCR, while TCRdb's copy carries only in-frame clones and drops some. In the table there are about 68,000 clones, around 93% of which are singletons. Sequencing was performed on CD8+ T cells sorted from blood. These receptors all stem from a human donor in good health. Each CDR3 is given with its conserved first and last residue. The D gene is left open where the match is weak. Size is stated for part of the rows, as once, few or many counts, or as a class when the clone is expanded.

j_call v_call clone_size d_call cdr3_nt cdr3_aa
TRBJ2-1 TRBV29-1 - TRBD1 TGCAGCGTGACCGGGACAGCTTCCTACAATGAGCAGTTCTTC CSVTGTASYNEQFF
TRBJ2-7 TRBV6-1 - - TGTGCCAGCAGTGATTGGGGGGGGCGCTACGAGCAGTACTTC CASSDWGGRYEQYF
TRBJ2-3 TRBV7-2 - TRBD2 TGTGCCAGCAGCTTGCCTAGCGGGGGGGCCGGGGATACGCAGTATTTT CASSLPSGGAGDTQYF
TRBJ2-7 TRBV11-2 - - TGTGCCAGCAGCTTAGAAGGGGCTAGGTTTTCCTACGAGCAGTACTTC CASSLEGARFSYEQYF
TRBJ1-1 TRBV19 - - TGTGCCAGTATTGAGGAGGGACGGGCTTTCTTT CASIEEGRAFF
TRBJ2-1 TRBV12-5 once - TGTGCTAGTGGTTTGTCGATAGACTCGGAACAGTTCTTC CASGLSIDSEQFF
TRBJ2-2 TRBV5-1 - - TGCGCCAGCAGCCCGCAGGGGACCGGGGAGCTGTTTTTT CASSPQGTGELFF
TRBJ2-7 TRBV5-1 - - TGCGCCAGCAGCTTGGGACCCGTAGACGAGCAGTACTTC CASSLGPVDEQYF
TRBJ2-1 TRBV13 - TRBD2 TGTGCCAGCAGCTTAGAAGCGGGGACTTACAATGAGCAGTTCTTC CASSLEAGTYNEQFF
TRBJ2-7 TRBV7-9 - TRBD1 TGTGCCAGCAGCCAAGCCCAGGGGGCCATCTACGAGCAGTACTTC CASSQAQGAIYEQYF
TRBJ2-1 TRBV15 once - TGTGCCACCAGCAGAGATCTCGGGGGGCCGGGGAATGAGCAGTTCTTC CATSRDLGGPGNEQFF
TRBJ2-5 TRBV28 - - TGTGCCAGCAGCAGAGGATTTGAGACCCAGTACTTC CASSRGFETQYF
TRBJ2-3 TRBV12-5 - - TGTGCTAGTGGCCCTGGACTAAATACGCAGTATTTT CASGPGLNTQYF
TRBJ2-1 TRBV5-1 - TRBD2 TGCGCCAGCCAACCCGCGGGGAGCGGGGGGTTGTGGTTCTTC CASQPAGSGGLWFF
TRBJ2-3 TRBV28 - TRBD2 TGTGCCAGCAGTTTATCCACTAGCGGGGCAAAAGATACGCAGTATTTT CASSLSTSGAKDTQYF
TRBJ1-2 TRBV27 - TRBD1 TGTGCCAGCAGTCCAGGGGGGAGCTATGGCTACACCTTC CASSPGGSYGYTF
TRBJ2-1 TRBV9 - - TGTGCCAGCAGCGTAGGTGGGGGCGCGCAGTTCTTC CASSVGGGAQFF
TRBJ1-2 TRBV29-1 - - TGCAGCGGAGGACCTCGGGCGGACTATGGCTACACCTTC CSGGPRADYGYTF
TRBJ1-1 TRBV13 once - TGTGCCAGCAGCTTGGGGAGCATGGAAGCTTTCTTT CASSLGSMEAFF
TRBJ2-3 TRBV2 - - TGTGCCACTGGGCGCGGCAGCACAGATACGCAGTATTTT CATGRGSTDTQYF
TRBJ2-7 TRBV7-9 - - TGTGCCAGCAGCTTAGACCCCGGACAGTACGAGCAGTACTTC CASSLDPGQYEQYF
TRBJ1-1 TRBV6-1 many - TGTGCCAGCACTAAGACAGAGAACACTGAAGCTTTCTTT CASTKTENTEAFF
TRBJ1-2 TRBV7-8 - - TGTGCCAGCACCCTGGATGGGAACTATGGCTACACCTTC CASTLDGNYGYTF
TRBJ2-3 TRBV5-4 - - TGTGCCAGCAGCATCGCTGCAGATACGCAGTATTTT CASSIAADTQYF
TRBJ2-7 TRBV28 - TRBD1 TGTGCCGCCAGCGCACCCACAGACAGGGGGCCAAACTACGAGCAGTACTTC CAASAPTDRGPNYEQYF
TRBJ1-3 TRBV2 once - TGTGCCAGCAGTAGGGGAGATACGAGCTCTGGAAACACCATATATTTT CASSRGDTSSGNTIYF
TRBJ2-5 TRBV9 once - TGTGCCAGCAGCGTAGCGTCTGGGACCCAGTACTTC CASSVASGTQYF